These 3 T cell receptor beta chains were sequenced from one sample in a study of CD8 T cells in ankylosing spondylitis. TCRdb re-called the 5' RACE reads through MiXCR, storing one row per CDR3 protein. Counted here are tens of thousands of distinct CDR3 sequences, over 7% occurring once; the ten biggest clones make up approximately 31%. Material for sequencing was blood. The source of these receptors is a male donor with ankylosing spondylitis or in good health (not recorded which).

This clonotype has a count of ten or more. The rearrangement uses TRBV5-1 and TRBJ2-2, with D uncertain. The V end was cut by 7 bases, the J end by 3 bases, with 22 bases between. Germline V gives CDR1 SGHRS, CDR2 YFSETQ. This CDR3 contains 17 residues. This chain's CDR3 is CASGDSLARSYTGELFF. The CDR3 DNA reads TGCGCCAGCGGTGATTCCCTCGCCAGGTCCTACACCGGGGAGCTGTTTTTT.

This clonotype was counted between two and nine times. The chain uses TRBV7-9 and TRBJ2-1; D call uncertain. The V gene's germline CDR1 is SEHNR and CDR2 FQNEAQ (reference sequence). CDR3 length: 15 residues. V shed 5 bases and J shed 7 bases, with 18 bases lying between them. The CDR3 DNA sequence: TGTGCCAGCAGCCTACGGATCTCCCGTACGAATGAGCAGTTCTTC. This encodes CASSLRISRTNEQFF. The variable domain in full, completed from reference TRBV7-9 and TRBJ2-1, reads DTGVSQNPRHKITKRGQNVTFRCDPISEHNRLYWYRQTLGQGPEFLTYFQNEAQLEKSRLLSDRFSAERPKGSFSTLEIQRTEQGDSAMYLCASSLRISRTNEQFFGPGTRLTVL.

This clonotype was observed many times. The chain carries TRBV12-3 or TRBV12-4 and TRBJ2-2; D possibly matches TRBD1 or TRBD2 (6 bases each). V lost 7 bases, J lost 0 bases, and 15 bases lay in between. CDR3 length: 16 residues. The CDR3 reads CASTRRRGTNTGELFF. Here the CDR3 DNA reads TGTGCCAGCACGCGTAGGAGGGGGACGAACACCGGGGAGCTGTTTTTT.